This record concerns one TCR beta chain sequence. This clonotype counts as medium-sized (0.01 to 0.1%). Which antigen it targets is not known. No clone much larger than this one lies a single base away; base qualities are absent. This sample stems from a study of immune characterization of retroperitoneal liposarcoma (dated by TCRdb to the late 2010s). The library was obtained by PCR. The run used a NextSeq 500. TCRdb reprocessed the public reads (quality trimming at Q25 with fastp, clone calling with MiXCR) and kept in-frame beta chains. CDR3 protein sequences are deduplicated, and each keeps its most common genes and DNA. This sample is represented by thousands of distinct CDR3 sequences; around a quarter of them were singletons. Together, the top ten hold roughly 9% of the sample. A distance of 9 bases separates the germline ends of V and J, which lose 2 bases and 10 bases respectively. CDR1 MNHNS and CDR2 SASEGT were looked up in the germline V gene. The CDR3 covers 12 residues, taking in both the cysteine and the phenylalanine. Only the CDR3 DNA is retained, 36 bases long and in frame from the first base.

Sequenced material: tumor tissue. The TCR comes from a male donor with retroperitoneal liposarcoma. The sequence is built from TRBV6-1 and TRBJ2-1; TRBD1 might be the D gene, on 6 matching bases. The CDR3 in this case is CASSERGTEQFF. The bases read TGTGCCAGCAGTGAAAGGGGGACAGAGCAGTTCTTC.